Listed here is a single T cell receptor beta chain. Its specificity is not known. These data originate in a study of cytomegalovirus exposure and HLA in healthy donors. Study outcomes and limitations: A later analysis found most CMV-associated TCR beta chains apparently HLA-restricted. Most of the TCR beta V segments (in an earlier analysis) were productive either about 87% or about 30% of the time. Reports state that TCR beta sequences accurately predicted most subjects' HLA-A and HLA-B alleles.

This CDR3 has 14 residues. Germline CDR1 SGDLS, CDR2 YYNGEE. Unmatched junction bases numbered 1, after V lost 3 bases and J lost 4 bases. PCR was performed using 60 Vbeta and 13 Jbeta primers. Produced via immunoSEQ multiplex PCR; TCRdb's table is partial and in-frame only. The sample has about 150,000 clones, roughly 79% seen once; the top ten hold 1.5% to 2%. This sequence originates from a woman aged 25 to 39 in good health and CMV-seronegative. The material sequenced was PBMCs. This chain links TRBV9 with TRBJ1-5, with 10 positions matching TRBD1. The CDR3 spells CASSAGQGNQPQHF. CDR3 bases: TGTGCCAGCAGCGCGGGACAGGGGAATCAGCCCCAGCATTTT.